This T cell receptor beta chain was recovered during a study of cytomegalovirus exposure and HLA in healthy donors. Researchers ran the PCR with 60 Vbeta and 13 Jbeta primers. Here immunoSEQ multiplex PCR was the method, and the copy in TCRdb shows in-frame clones only, minus some. Here the sample spans under 200,000 clones, 84% being singletons. Regarding the study as a whole: Later analysis placed DRB1 highest and HLA-C lowest in TCR association rates, which differed by HLA locus.

V lost 2 bases to trimming and J lost 3 bases, with 8 bases between them. The CDR3 totals 14 residues. Germline assignment: CDR1 LNHDA and CDR2 SQIVND (reference sequence). As concerns this clone: The antigen is not known.

V is TRBV19 and J is TRBJ1-5; tentative D call: TRBD1 (5 bases). The specimen sequenced was PBMCs. The clonotype comes from a man in his fifties or sixties in good health and CMV-seropositive. CDR3 protein: CASSIRGDNQPQHF. The CDR3 nucleotides are TGTGCCAGTAGTATACGGGGGGACAATCAGCCCCAGCATTTT.